This T cell receptor (beta chain) was profiled in a study of blood T cell repertoires in COVID-19. Study at large: Collection of acute and convalescent COVID-19 samples took place in the United States, Italy and Spain.

The germline V and J ends were trimmed by 2 bases and 0 bases, with 12 bases remaining between them. The CDR3 sequence is 16 residues long. Germline V gene lookup returns CDR1 SGHNT and CDR2 YYREEE (reference sequence). Data came from immunoSEQ multiplex PCR; TCRdb stores just in-frame clones and leaves some out. The sample has approximately 92,000 clones, roughly 75% seen once. The sequence was collected from a man between 45 and 60 years old who had recovered from COVID-19. This chain joins TRBV5-4 and TRBJ2-1; TRBD2 might be the D (7 bases). Sequencing input: peripheral blood. CDR3 in DNA: TGTGCCAGCAGCTTCGGTGGGGGGGCCTCCTACAATGAGCAGTTCTTC. It encodes CASSFGGGASYNEQFF.